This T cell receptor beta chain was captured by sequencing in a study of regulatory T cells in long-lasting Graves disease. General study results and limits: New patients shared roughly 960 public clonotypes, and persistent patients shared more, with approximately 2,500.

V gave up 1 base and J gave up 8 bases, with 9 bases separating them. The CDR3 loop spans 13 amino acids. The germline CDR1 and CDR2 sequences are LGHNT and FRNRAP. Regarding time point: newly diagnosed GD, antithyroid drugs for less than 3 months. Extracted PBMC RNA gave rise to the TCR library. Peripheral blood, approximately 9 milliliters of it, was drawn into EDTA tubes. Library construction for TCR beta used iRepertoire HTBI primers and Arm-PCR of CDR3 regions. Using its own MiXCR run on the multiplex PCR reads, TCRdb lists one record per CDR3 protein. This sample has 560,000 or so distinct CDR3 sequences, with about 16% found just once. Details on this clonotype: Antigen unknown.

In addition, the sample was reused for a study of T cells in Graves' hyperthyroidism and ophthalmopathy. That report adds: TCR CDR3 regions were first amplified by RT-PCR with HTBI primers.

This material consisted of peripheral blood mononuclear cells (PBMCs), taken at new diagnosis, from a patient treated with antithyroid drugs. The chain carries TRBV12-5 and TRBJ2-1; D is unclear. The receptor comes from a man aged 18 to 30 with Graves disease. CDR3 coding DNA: TGTGCTAGTGGTTTGGATAGTAGGTATGAGCAGTTCTTC. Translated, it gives CASGLDSRYEQFF. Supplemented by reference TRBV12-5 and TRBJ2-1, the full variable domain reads DARVTQTPRHKVTEMGQEVTMRCQPILGHNTVFWYRQTMMQGLELLAYFRNRAPLDDSGMPKDRFSAEMPDATLATLKIQPSEPRDSAVYFCASGLDSRYEQFFGPGTRLTVL.